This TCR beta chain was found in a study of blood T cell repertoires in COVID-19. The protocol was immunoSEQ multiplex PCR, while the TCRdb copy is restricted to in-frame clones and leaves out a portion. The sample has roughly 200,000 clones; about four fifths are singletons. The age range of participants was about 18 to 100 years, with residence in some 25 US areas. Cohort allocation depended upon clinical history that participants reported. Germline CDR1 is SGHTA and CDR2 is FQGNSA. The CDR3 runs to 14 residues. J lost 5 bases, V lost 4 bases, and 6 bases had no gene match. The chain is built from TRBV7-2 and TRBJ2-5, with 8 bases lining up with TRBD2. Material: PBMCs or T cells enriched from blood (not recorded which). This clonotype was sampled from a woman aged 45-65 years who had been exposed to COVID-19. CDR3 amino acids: CASSSGTRSETQYF. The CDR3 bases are TGTGCCAGCAGCTCCGGGACTAGATCGGAGACCCAGTACTTC.